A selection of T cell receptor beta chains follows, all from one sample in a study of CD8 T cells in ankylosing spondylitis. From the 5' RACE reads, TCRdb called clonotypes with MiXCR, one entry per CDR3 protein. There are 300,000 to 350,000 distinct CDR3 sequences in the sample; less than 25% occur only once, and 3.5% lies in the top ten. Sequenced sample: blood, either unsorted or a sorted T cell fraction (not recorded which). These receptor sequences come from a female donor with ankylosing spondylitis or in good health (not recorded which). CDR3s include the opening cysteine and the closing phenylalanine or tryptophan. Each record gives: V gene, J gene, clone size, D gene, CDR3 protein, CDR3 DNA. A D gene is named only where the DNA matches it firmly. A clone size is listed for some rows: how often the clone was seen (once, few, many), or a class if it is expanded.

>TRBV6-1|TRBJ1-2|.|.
CASSRDSFRNYGYTF
TGTGCCAGCAGTCGCGACAGCTTTCGAAACTATGGCTACACCTTC
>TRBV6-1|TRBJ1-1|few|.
CASKRWGDENTEAFF
TGTGCCAGCAAGCGCTGGGGCGATGAGAACACTGAAGCTTTCTTT
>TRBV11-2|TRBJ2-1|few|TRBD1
CASSLRTGRTYNEQFF
TGTGCCAGCAGCTTACGGACAGGCCGTACCTACAATGAGCAGTTCTTC
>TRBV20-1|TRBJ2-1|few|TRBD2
CSAPGASGELYNEQFF
TGCAGTGCCCCCGGGGCTAGCGGAGAACTCTACAATGAGCAGTTCTTC
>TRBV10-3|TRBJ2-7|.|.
CAIREGGERYEQYF
TGTGCCATCAGGGAAGGGGGAGAAAGGTACGAGCAGTACTTC
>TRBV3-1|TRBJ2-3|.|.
CASSQGRGTDTQYF
TGTGCCAGCAGCCAAGGTCGGGGCACAGATACGCAGTATTTT
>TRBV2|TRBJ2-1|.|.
CTSLLDGDNEQFF
TGTACCAGCCTCCTGGACGGAGACAATGAGCAGTTCTTC
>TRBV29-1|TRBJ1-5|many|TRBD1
CSVGGQDQPQHF
TGCAGCGTTGGAGGACAGGATCAGCCCCAGCATTTT
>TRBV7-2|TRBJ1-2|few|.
CASSLSTGSYGYTF
TGTGCCAGCAGCTTATCTACGGGGTCGTACGGCTACACCTTC
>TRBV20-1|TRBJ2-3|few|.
CSATLWSSTDTQYF
TGCAGTGCTACACTTTGGAGTTCCACAGATACGCAGTATTTT
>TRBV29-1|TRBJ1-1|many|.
CSVPTDREAFF
TGCAGCGTCCCCACGGACCGTGAAGCTTTCTTT
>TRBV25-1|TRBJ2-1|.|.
CASSAMNEQFF
TGTGCCAGCAGTGCGATGAATGAGCAGTTCTTC
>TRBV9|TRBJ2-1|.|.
CASSSAGLAGGEQFF
TGTGCCAGCAGCTCCGCGGGACTCGCCGGGGGTGAGCAGTTCTTC
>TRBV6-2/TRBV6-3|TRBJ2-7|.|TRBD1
CASSLSGQGRTYEQYF
TGTGCCAGCAGTTTATCTGGACAGGGACGGACCTACGAGCAGTACTTC
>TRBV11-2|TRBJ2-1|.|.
CASSLGPGRNEQFF
TGTGCCAGCAGCTTAGGACCAGGTAGAAATGAGCAGTTCTTC
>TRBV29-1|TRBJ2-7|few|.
CSVRGRGDRAISYEQYF
TGCAGCGTCCGAGGGAGGGGAGACAGGGCGATTTCCTACGAGCAGTACTTC
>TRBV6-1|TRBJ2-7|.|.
CASSRDPLRYEQYF
TGTGCCAGCAGCCGGGACCCATTACGTTACGAGCAGTACTTC
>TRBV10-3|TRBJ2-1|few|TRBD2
CAIGGRADGEQFF
TGTGCCATCGGTGGGAGGGCCGATGGTGAGCAGTTCTTC
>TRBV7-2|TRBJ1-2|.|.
CASSLDGAGYTF
TGTGCCAGCAGCTTAGACGGGGCTGGCTACACCTTC
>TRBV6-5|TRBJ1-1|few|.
CASSYSGAGPNTEAFF
TGTGCCAGCAGTTACTCGGGTGCAGGGCCTAACACTGAAGCTTTCTTT
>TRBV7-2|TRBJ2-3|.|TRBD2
CASSSLAGGLMDTQYF
TGTGCCAGCAGCTCACTAGCGGGAGGTCTTATGGATACGCAGTATTTT
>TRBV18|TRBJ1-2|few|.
CASSIQSLSGYTF
TGTGCCAGCTCAATACAGTCGCTTAGTGGCTACACCTTC
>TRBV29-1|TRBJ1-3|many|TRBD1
CSVEAPGTGVNTIYF
TGCAGCGTTGAAGCCCCCGGGACAGGGGTGAACACCATATATTTT
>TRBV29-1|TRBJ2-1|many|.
CSVEGYGVAVDEQFF
TGCAGCGTTGAGGGTTATGGGGTAGCGGTCGATGAGCAGTTCTTC
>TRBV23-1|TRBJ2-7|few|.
CASSRGGFSYEQYF
TGCGCCAGCAGTCGCGGTGGCTTTTCCTACGAGCAGTACTTC
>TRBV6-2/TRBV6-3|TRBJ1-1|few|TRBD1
CASSYSWDRGRRNTEAFF
TGTGCCAGCAGTTACTCATGGGACAGGGGGCGCCGGAACACTGAAGCTTTCTTT
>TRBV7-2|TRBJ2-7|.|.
CATSPGGEQYF
TGTGCCACTAGCCCCGGGGGAGAGCAGTACTTC
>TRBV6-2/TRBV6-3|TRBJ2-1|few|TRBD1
CASGTGPFF
TGTGCCAGCGGGACAGGGCCGTTCTTC
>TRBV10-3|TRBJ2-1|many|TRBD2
CAISEGLAGLHEQFF
TGTGCCATCAGTGAGGGGCTAGCGGGACTCCATGAGCAGTTCTTC
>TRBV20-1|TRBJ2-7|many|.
CSARLGGLYEQYF
TGCAGTGCTAGACTCGGAGGGCTATACGAGCAGTACTTC
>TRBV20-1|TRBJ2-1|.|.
CSAGRTISFLDPNEQFF
TGCAGTGCTGGACGGACTATTTCTTTTTTGGACCCCAATGAGCAGTTCTTC
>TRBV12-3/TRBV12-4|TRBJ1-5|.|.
CASSSSLNNQPQHF
TGTGCCAGCAGTTCCTCTCTTAATAATCAGCCCCAGCATTTT
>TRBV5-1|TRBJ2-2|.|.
CASSSREGAGELFF
TGCGCCAGCAGTTCCCGTGAGGGGGCCGGGGAGCTGTTTTTT
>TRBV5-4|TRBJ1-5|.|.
CASSFYGNQPQHF
TGTGCCAGCAGCTTCTATGGCAATCAGCCCCAGCATTTT
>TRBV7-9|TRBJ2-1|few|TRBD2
CASSQPSGSYNEQFF
TGTGCCAGCAGCCAACCTAGCGGCTCGTACAATGAGCAGTTCTTC
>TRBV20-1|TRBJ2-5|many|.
CSARILALQETQYF
TGCAGTGCTAGGATCCTAGCGCTCCAAGAGACCCAGTACTTC